The clone carrying this TCR beta chain was counted only a few times. Its cognate antigen is unknown. The study assayed 100,000 or so TCR templates per sample. The method was immunoSEQ multiplex PCR; TCRdb's version includes in-frame clones alone and lacks a portion of them. The table has more than 85,000 clones, 85% to 95% seen once. The data were obtained in a study of siplizumab effects on memory and regulatory T cells. Study-wide results and caveats: Naive T cells, seemingly more diverse than memory cells, seemed major alloresponse contributors. Mappable CD4+ clones that were alloreactive averaged approximately 64% Treg-derived with siplizumab versus roughly 25% in controls. Whether the proliferating Tregs (from siplizumab cultures) were suppressive was not confirmed.

Germline V gives CDR1 GTSNPN, CDR2 SVGIG (reference sequence). The CDR3 length is 13 residues. V lost 8 bases to trimming and J lost 4 bases; unmatched junction nucleotides: 10. The sequence derives from a human donor in good health. Material: CD4+ T cells sorted from blood. V and J are TRBV30 and TRBJ1-2; 7 positions agree with TRBD1. The CDR3 protein is CAGTGEWSYGYTF. The DNA for the CDR3 is TGTGCCGGTACAGGGGAATGGAGCTATGGCTACACCTTC.